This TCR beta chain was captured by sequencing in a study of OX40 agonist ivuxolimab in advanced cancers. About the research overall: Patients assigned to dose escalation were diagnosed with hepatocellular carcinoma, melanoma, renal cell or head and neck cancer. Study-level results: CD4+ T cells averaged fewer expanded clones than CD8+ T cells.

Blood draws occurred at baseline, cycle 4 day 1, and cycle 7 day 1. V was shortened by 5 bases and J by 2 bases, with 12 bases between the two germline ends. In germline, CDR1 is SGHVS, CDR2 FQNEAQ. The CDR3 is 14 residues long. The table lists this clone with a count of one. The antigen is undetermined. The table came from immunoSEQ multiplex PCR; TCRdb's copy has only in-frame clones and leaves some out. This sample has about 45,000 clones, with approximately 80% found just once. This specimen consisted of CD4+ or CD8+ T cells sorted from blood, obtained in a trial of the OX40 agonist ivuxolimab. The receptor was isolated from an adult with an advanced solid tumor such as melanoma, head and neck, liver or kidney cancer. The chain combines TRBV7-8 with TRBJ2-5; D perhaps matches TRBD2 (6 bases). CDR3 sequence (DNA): TGTGCCAGCAGCCCCGGAGGGCGGCAAGAGACCCAGTACTTC. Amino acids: CASSPGGRQETQYF.